This T cell receptor (beta chain) was profiled in a study of blood T cells in healthy people across ages (dated by TCRdb to about 2015). Regarding the complete study: Template switching captured roughly one uniquely barcoded TCR beta cDNA molecule per two T cells in model experiments. Using deep sequencing normalized with unique cDNA molecular identifiers, the study measured how TCR beta repertoire diversity changes with age. The donors were split into four age groups: young (average about 16 years), middle-aged (about 40), aged (about 56) and long-lived (more than 80). To avoid experimental bias, donors of different ages were randomly spread across the sequencing lanes. The study analyzed two additional independent replicas of 1 million unique cDNA reads from the same blood draw for two donors, one aged 18 to 30 and one aged 80 or older.

Systemically healthy Caucasian individuals from Russia, around 38 in total and aged about 6 to 95 years, were included as donors. Each donor gave roughly 9 milliliters of peripheral blood, drawn into EDTA-treated Vacutainer tubes. Ficoll-Paque density-gradient centrifugation was used to isolate PBMCs, with at least 6 million obtained per sample. Total RNA, at least 5 micrograms per sample, was extracted from PBMCs with Trizol reagent. For every donor, an aliquot of PBMCs went through flow cytometry to measure the percentages of naive CD45RAhigh/CD27high T cells. The full study reports these points: Observed TCR beta diversity per million T cells fell roughly linearly with age, and a significant reduction was already apparent by age around 40. Bulk unsorted PBMC profiling prevented conclusive comparison of naive and antigen-experienced compartments. Because the CMV infection status of the donors was unknown, age-related changes in expanded clonotypes may potentially have been confounded. The percentage of naive T cells measured by flow cytometry correlated strongly with observed TCR beta diversity. Estimates of total diversity based on one million sequenced T cells were considered lower bounds and underestimates. Compared with the aged group, the long-lived group had more naive CD4+ T cells, fewer expanded clones and increased TCR diversity, a pattern suggesting age selection.

With regard to this clonotype: There is no known antigen for this receptor. Base-call qualities are not available, and no considerably larger clone is one nucleotide away.

The library relied on 5' RACE. The run used an Illumina HiSeq 2500. A second PCR of 7 to 11 cycles was performed with a sample-barcoded 5' primer and a J-beta primer mix. A unique molecular identifier was introduced onto each TCR beta cDNA molecule by a template-switch 5' adaptor carrying 12 random nucleotides. Each sample yielded at least 3 million CDR3-containing paired-end reads. All of the RNA was converted into first-strand cDNA using the Mint cDNA synthesis kit, with a TRBC-specific oligonucleotide serving as the primer. After uracil-DNA glycosylase treatment, a first 18-cycle PCR used universal primers M1SS and BC2_uni_R on all cDNA. The original pipeline was this. For normalization, 1 million high-quality reads were randomly selected from each sample, with every read carrying a distinct molecular identifier. Reads with shared molecular identifiers were discarded instead of being binned into consensus sequences. MiTCR, set to a Q25 quality threshold and the strictest error-elimination algorithm, was used for CDR3 identification, clonotype clustering and error correction. A nonparametric unseen species model with Euler transformation was used to estimate a lower bound on total TCR beta diversity. The public sequencing data were trimmed at Q25 with fastp and processed into clonotypes with MiXCR by TCRdb, which kept only in-frame beta chains. Entries are consolidated by CDR3 protein sequence, retaining the most common genes and DNA. These V and J calls originate from TCRdb's pipeline instead of the authors' own analysis. The sample table lists approximately 800,000 distinct CDR3 sequences, about half of them with a count of one. The biggest ten clones account for roughly 20% of the sample.

The sample taken for sequencing was blood. The source is a man older than 75 in good health.

This receptor carries the CDR3 CASTRSSGAIQETQYF. The DNA is as follows: TGTGCCAGCACCAGAAGTTCAGGGGCGATTCAAGAGACCCAGTACTTC. The chain couples TRBV6-5 to TRBJ2-7, and the D gene may be TRBD1, 6 bases matching. The J call may be mistaken, given a closer DNA end match to TRBJ2-5. The CDR3, from cysteine to phenylalanine, totals 16 residues. Only the CDR3 DNA is retained, 48 bases long and in frame from the first base. CDR1 and CDR2 were assigned from the germline V gene as MNHEY and SVGAGI.